Presented here are 19 T cell receptor beta chains from one specimen sequenced in a study of blood T cells in healthy people across ages. A second PCR of 7 to 11 cycles used a sample-barcoded 5' primer and a J-beta primer mix. TCRdb re-called the 5' RACE reads with MiXCR, one entry per CDR3 protein. Of 630,000 or so distinct CDR3 sequences listed, approximately 30% are singletons. The sample taken for sequencing was blood. The receptor set was obtained from a woman of 80 years or more in good health.

This clonotype turned up a few times. A read error is possible here, since a much larger clone lies one base away. V is TRBV2 and J is TRBJ2-7, with 10 bases aligning to TRBD2. Losses at the gene ends were 0 bases for V and 7 bases for J; bases not matched to a gene: 6. Germline V gene data show CDR1 as SNHLY and CDR2 as FYNNEI. The CDR3 runs to 15 residues. The CDR3 spells CASSEALAGWYEQYF. As DNA, the CDR3 is TGTGCCAGCAGTGAAGCACTAGCGGGGTGGTATGAGCAGTACTTC.

Notes on this clonotype: This may be a read error: a much more frequent sequence differs by one nucleotide. The chain recombines TRBV9 with TRBJ2-5, with 7 bases aligning to TRBD2. The CDR3 has 15 amino acids. Trimming took 6 bases from V and 2 from J; bases not matched to a gene: 10. Germline CDR1 is SGDLS and CDR2 is YYNGEE. In DNA, the CDR3 is TGTGCCAGCACGGGGAGGGGAGTGGCACAAGAGACCCAGTACTTC. Protein product: CASTGRGVAQETQYF.

J is TRBJ2-7 and V is TRBV6-2 or TRBV6-3; TRBD1 matches 8 bases. The J call is in doubt because the DNA end fits TRBJ2-4 better. Germline CDR1 reads MNHEY; CDR2 reads SVGEGT. CDR3 size: 12 residues. DNA for the CDR3: TGTGCCAGCAGGGACAGGGTAAACATTCAGTACTTC. This gives the protein CASRDRVNIQYF.

This clonotype was observed a handful of times. The chain has TRBV19 and TRBJ2-3, with TRBD2 identical over 8 bases. Germline V gene sequence: CDR1 LNHDA, CDR2 SQIVND (reference sequence). The CDR3 totals 16 residues. V trimming: 10 bases; J trimming: 0 bases; junction bases outside the gene matches: 12. This CDR3 is CATAPLSGASTDTQYF. The CDR3 DNA is TGTGCCACCGCCCCCCTTAGCGGGGCTAGCACAGATACGCAGTATTTT.

This clonotype was recorded at least ten times. This chain joins TRBV11-2 and TRBJ2-7; no definite D call. From germline, CDR1 is SGHAT and CDR2 FQNNGV. V gave up 3 bases and J gave up 1 base, with 10 bases separating them. The CDR3 contains 14 residues. CDR3 residues: CASSLAWGSYEQYF. CDR3 bases: TGTGCCAGCAGCTTGGCATGGGGATCCTACGAGCAGTACTTC. Based on the CDR3 plus reference TRBV11-2 and TRBJ2-7, the full variable domain is EAGVAQSPRYKIIEKRQSVAFWCNPISGHATLYWYQQILGQGPKLLIQFQNNGVVDDSQLPKDRFSAERLKGVDSTLKIQPAKLEDSAVYLCASSLAWGSYEQYFGPGTRLTVT.

In regard to this clonotype: A much more abundant neighbour one base away suggests this may be a read error. The chain uses TRBV29-1 and TRBJ1-1, with D unresolved. Per germline, CDR1 SQVTM and CDR2 ANQGSEA. The CDR3 extends over 12 amino acids. CDR3 sequence: CSSWEVNTGAFF. In DNA form, the CDR3 reads TGCAGCAGCTGGGAGGTGAACACTGGAGCTTTCTTT.

For this clonotype: Since a much larger clone is just one base distant, this may be a read error. J is TRBJ2-1 and V is TRBV6-6; unclear D gene. Germline CDR1 MNHNY, CDR2 SVGAGI (reference sequence). The germline V and J ends were trimmed by 5 bases and 13 bases, with 15 bases remaining between them. This CDR3 region has 12 residues. CDR3 in amino acids: CASSPQMETQFF. The CDR3 coding sequence is TGTGCCAGCAGTCCTCAAATGGAGACCCAGTTCTTC.

This clonotype was detected many times. This chain connects TRBV4-2 to TRBJ2-1; D gene unclear. The V gene's germline CDR1 is LGHNA and CDR2 YNFKEQ. The length of the CDR3 is 15 residues. With 0 bases removed from V and 7 bases from J, the gap between germline ends came to 13 bases. CDR3 DNA sequence: TGTGCCAGCAGCCAAGATTTATTAAGGCGGAATGAGCAGTTCTTC. It specifies CASSQDLLRRNEQFF.

CDR3 amino acids: CAWSVRQDTGELFF. The CDR3 DNA follows: TGTGCCTGGAGTGTTAGACAGGACACCGGGGAGCTGTTTTTT. The chain recombines TRBV30 with TRBJ2-2; D perhaps matches TRBD1 (6 bases). Germline CDR1 and CDR2: GTSNPN and SVGIG (reference sequence). With 0 bases removed from V and 3 bases from J, the gap between germline ends came to 8 bases. This CDR3 region has 14 residues.

Ten or more counts support this clonotype. One end of the junction is discordant with germline, which a read error may explain. The CDR3 DNA reads as TGTGCCAGCAGTTTAGTCCGGGCCCCATATCAGCCCCAGCATTTT. As protein: CASSLVRAPYQPQHF. This chain links TRBV7-2 with TRBJ1-5; D gene uncertain. This CDR3 region has 15 residues. Germline CDR1 reads SGHTA; CDR2 reads FQGNSA.

Turning to this clonotype: This may stem from a read error, because a much larger clone lies one nucleotide away. This chain joins TRBV9 and TRBJ2-3; no firm D call. Germline CDR1 and CDR2: SGDLS and YYNGEE. The CDR3 length is 18 residues. This CDR3 reads CASSVATRKAERSDMQYF. CDR3 DNA sequence: TGTGCCAGCAGCGTAGCTACGAGGAAGGCAGAAAGGTCAGATATGCAGTATTTT. Full variable domain (rest looked up from reference TRBV9 and TRBJ2-3): DSGVTQTPKHLITATGQRVTLRCSPRSGDLSVYWYQQSLDQGLQFLIQYYNGEERAKGNILERFSAQQFPDLHSELNLSSLELGDSALYFCASSVATRKAERSDMQYFGPGTRLTVL.

This clonotype was seen at least ten times. The V and J genes are TRBV9 and TRBJ2-7; no clear D. CDR1 is SGDLS and CDR2 is YYNGEE in the germline V gene. With 4 bases removed from V and 2 bases from J, the gap between germline ends came to 19 bases. CDR3 length: 16 residues. CDR3: CASSPSPSRLTYEQYF. Written as DNA, the CDR3 is TGTGCCAGCAGCCCGTCCCCTTCGAGGCTTACCTACGAGCAGTACTTC.

The rearrangement joins TRBV30 to TRBJ1-1; D is possibly TRBD1 (5 bases). There are 12 residues in the CDR3. CDR1 is GTSNPN, CDR2 SVGIG, per germline (reference sequence). V gave up 3 bases and J gave up 6 bases, with 11 bases separating them. This CDR3 is CAWSRALPEAFF. Here the CDR3 DNA reads TGTGCCTGGAGCAGGGCCCTTCCTGAAGCTTTCTTT.

The table lists this clonotype with a few counts. A single base separates this from a much larger clone, so it may be a read error. The CDR3: CASSLDDEKRFF. In DNA form, the CDR3 reads TGTGCCAGCAGTTTAGACGATGAAAAACGGTTTTTT. The chain is built from TRBV12-3 or TRBV12-4 and TRBJ1-4; D remains ambiguous. The CDR3 runs to 12 residues.

This clonotype showed up many times. V is TRBV9 and J is TRBJ2-3, with 7 nucleotides matching TRBD2. The CDR3 contains 15 residues. Germline CDR1 SGDLS, CDR2 YYNGEE. With V trimmed by 0 bases and J by 0 bases, 1 base remained unmatched. For the CDR3, the DNA is TGTGCCAGCAGCGTAGCGGGGGGTAGCACAGATACGCAGTATTTT. Translated: CASSVAGGSTDTQYF. The full variable domain, with the rest looked up from reference TRBV9 and TRBJ2-3, is DSGVTQTPKHLITATGQRVTLRCSPRSGDLSVYWYQQSLDQGLQFLIQYYNGEERAKGNILERFSAQQFPDLHSELNLSSLELGDSALYFCASSVAGGSTDTQYFGPGTRLTVL.

The gene calls are TRBV7-2 and TRBJ2-3; TRBD2 matches 9 bases. This CDR3 comprises 16 residues. Germline values: CDR1 SGHTA, CDR2 FQGNSA. V dropped 0 bases and J dropped 4; count of bases not matched to a gene: 5. The CDR3 DNA reads TGTGCCAGCAGCTTAGCCGGGGCGGGAGGGGCAGATACGCAGTATTTT. Translation: CASSLAGAGGADTQYF.

This clonotype was seen many times. V gene TRBV30 combines with J gene TRBJ2-7, with 9 bases fitting TRBD1. V shed 2 bases, J shed 2 bases, and the junction held 7 bases outside the gene matches. CDR1 and CDR2 from the germline V gene are GTSNPN and SVGIG (reference sequence). This CDR3 region has 15 residues. The CDR3 DNA follows: TGTGCCTGGAGTCGATCCGGGACAGGGACCTACGAGCAGTACTTC. It translates to CAWSRSGTGTYEQYF.

The rearrangement uses TRBV4-3 and TRBJ1-2; D is ambiguous. Germline values: CDR1 LGHNA, CDR2 YSLEER. V lost 1 base and J 2 bases, leaving 11 bases between the germline ends. The length of the CDR3 is 15 residues. The CDR3 loop is CASSQGGAVNYGYTF. In nucleotides, the CDR3 is TGCGCCAGCAGCCAAGGCGGCGCAGTGAACTATGGCTACACCTTC.

This clonotype has ten or more counts. This rearrangement joins TRBV20-1 to TRBJ2-5, with TRBD2 as a possible D gene (5 bases). Trimming cost V 6 bases and J 5 bases, with 13 bases left between them. CDR1 and CDR2 (germline): DFQATT, SNEGSKA (reference sequence). The CDR3 length is 12 residues. CDR3 region: CSAPGSVETQYF. In nucleotides, the CDR3 is TGCAGTGCCCCGGGGTCGGTCGAGACCCAGTACTTC.